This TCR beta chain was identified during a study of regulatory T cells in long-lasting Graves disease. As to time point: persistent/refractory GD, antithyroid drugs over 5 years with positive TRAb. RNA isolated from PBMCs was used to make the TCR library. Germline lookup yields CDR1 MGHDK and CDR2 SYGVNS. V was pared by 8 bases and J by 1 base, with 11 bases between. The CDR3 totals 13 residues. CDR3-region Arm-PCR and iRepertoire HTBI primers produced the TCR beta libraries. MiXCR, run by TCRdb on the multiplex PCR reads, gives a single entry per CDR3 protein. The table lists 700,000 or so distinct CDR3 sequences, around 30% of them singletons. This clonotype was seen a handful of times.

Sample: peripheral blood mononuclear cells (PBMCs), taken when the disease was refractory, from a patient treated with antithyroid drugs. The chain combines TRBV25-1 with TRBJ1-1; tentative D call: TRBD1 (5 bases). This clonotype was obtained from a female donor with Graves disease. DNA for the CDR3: TGTGCCAGCCTTGGGGACTGGAACACTGAAGCTTTCTTT. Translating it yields CASLGDWNTEAFF.